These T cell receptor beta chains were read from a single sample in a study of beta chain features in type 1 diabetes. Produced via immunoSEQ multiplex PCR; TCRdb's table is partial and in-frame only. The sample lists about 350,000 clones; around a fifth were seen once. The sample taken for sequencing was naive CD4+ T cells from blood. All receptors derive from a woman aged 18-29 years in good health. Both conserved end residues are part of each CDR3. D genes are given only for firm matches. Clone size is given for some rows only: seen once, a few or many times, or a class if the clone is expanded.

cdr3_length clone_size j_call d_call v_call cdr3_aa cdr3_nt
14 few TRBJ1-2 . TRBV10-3 CAIREPGDVDVQTF TGTGCCATCAGGGAACCGGGGGACGTCGACGTACAGACCTTC
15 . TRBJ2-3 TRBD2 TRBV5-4 CASSLKRGSTDTQYF TGTGCCAGCAGCTTGAAGCGGGGGAGCACAGATACGCAGTATTTT
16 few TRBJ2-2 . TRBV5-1 CASSWRGQSNTGELFF TGCGCCAGCAGCTGGAGGGGACAGTCGAACACCGGGGAGCTGTTTTTT
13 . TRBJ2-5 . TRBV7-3 CASSSPDSETQYF TGTGCCAGCAGCTCCCCGGACTCCGAGACCCAGTACTTC
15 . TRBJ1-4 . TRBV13 CASSLYKNGNEKLFF TGTGCCAGCAGCTTATATAAGAACGGGAATGAAAAACTGTTTTTT
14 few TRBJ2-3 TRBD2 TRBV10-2 CASSVAGSTDTQYF TGCGCCAGCAGTGTAGCGGGTAGCACAGATACGCAGTATTTT
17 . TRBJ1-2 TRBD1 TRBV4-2 CASSPLTGLIANYGYTF TGTGCCAGCAGCCCCCTGACAGGGTTAATAGCTAACTATGGCTACACCTTC
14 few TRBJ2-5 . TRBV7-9 CASSIGGTQETQYF TGTGCCAGCAGCATCGGTGGTACCCAAGAGACCCAGTACTTC
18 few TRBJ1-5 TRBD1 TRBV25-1 CASSDPNPQDRGHQPQHF TGTGCCAGCAGTGACCCAAACCCCCAAGACAGGGGTCATCAGCCCCAGCATTTT
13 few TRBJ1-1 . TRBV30 CAWSGQANTEAFF TGTGCCTGGAGTGGACAGGCGAACACTGAAGCTTTCTTT
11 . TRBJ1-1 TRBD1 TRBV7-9 CASAWDREAFF TGTGCCAGCGCCTGGGACAGAGAAGCTTTCTTT
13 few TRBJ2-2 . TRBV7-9 CASSFRNTGELFF TGTGCCAGCAGCTTTAGAAACACCGGGGAGCTGTTTTTT
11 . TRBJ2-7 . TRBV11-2 CASSSLHEQYF TGTGCCAGCAGCTCCCTCCACGAGCAGTACTTC
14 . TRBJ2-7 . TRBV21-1 CASRRGRSAYEQYF TGTGCCAGCAGGAGGGGGAGAAGCGCCTACGAGCAGTACTTC
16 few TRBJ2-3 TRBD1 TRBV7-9 CASSGYGTGNGDTQYF TGTGCCAGCAGCGGGTACGGGACAGGGAATGGGGATACGCAGTATTTT
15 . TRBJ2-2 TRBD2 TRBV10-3 CAISDRSGRLGELFF TGTGCCATCAGTGATAGGAGCGGGAGACTCGGGGAGCTGTTTTTT
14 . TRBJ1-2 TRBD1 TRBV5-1 CASSLIQGEDGYTF TGCGCCAGCAGCTTAATACAGGGGGAGGATGGCTACACCTTC
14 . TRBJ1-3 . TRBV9 CASSVGGVGNTIYF TGTGCCAGCAGCGTAGGGGGGGTTGGAAACACCATATATTTT
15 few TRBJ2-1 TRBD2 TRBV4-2 CASSTNGGFYNEQFF TGTGCCAGCAGCACTAACGGGGGGTTCTACAATGAGCAGTTCTTC
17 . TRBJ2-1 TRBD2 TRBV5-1 CASSLTPGTSKDDEQFF TGCGCCAGCAGCTTGACCCCCGGGACTAGCAAAGACGATGAGCAGTTCTTC
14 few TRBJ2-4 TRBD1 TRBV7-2 CASSQGVPKNIQYF TGTGCCAGCAGCCAGGGGGTACCCAAAAACATTCAGTACTTC
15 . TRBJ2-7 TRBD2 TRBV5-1 CASSTTASGYNEQYF TGCGCCAGCAGCACCACTGCTAGCGGCTATAACGAGCAGTACTTC
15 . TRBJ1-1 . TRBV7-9 CASSLSGLSNTEAFF TGTGCCAGCAGCCTATCGGGACTCTCGAACACTGAAGCTTTCTTT
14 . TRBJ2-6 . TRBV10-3 CAIRGSSGANVLTF TGTGCCATCAGGGGCAGCTCTGGGGCCAACGTCCTGACTTTC
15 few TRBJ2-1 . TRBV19 CASSIAASSYNEQFF TGTGCCAGTAGTATTGCAGCTAGCTCCTACAATGAGCAGTTCTTC